The clone carrying this TCR beta chain was recorded many times. This record comes from a study of Graves' ophthalmopathy and Graves' hyperthyroidism. Clinical symptoms, serum thyroxine, TRAb, thyroid ultrasound and orbital computed tomography were relied on for diagnosis. Out of 9.5 to 10 ml of fresh peripheral blood, PBMCs were obtained. CDR3 regions of TCR beta were amplified from RNA transcripts. Investigators did first-round RT-PCR with HTBI primers, then second-round multiplex PCR. Each CDR3 protein gets one entry after TCRdb re-called the multiplex PCR reads with MiXCR. The sample consists of about 620,000 distinct CDR3 sequences, over 20% of them appearing once. Germline V gene lookup returns CDR1 MNHEY and CDR2 SVGAGI. The germline V and J ends were trimmed by 3 bases and 6 bases, with 5 bases remaining between them. The CDR3 loop spans 12 amino acids.

The sample taken for sequencing was peripheral blood. The chain couples TRBV6-5 to TRBJ2-2; D gene uncertain. The receptor comes from a woman younger than 35 with stable Graves' hyperthyroidism. Some clones in this sample may be carry-over from other donors' samples. The CDR3 sequence: CASSYLAGELFF. In nucleotides, the CDR3 is TGTGCCAGCAGTTATCTTGCCGGGGAGCTGTTTTTT.